This T cell receptor beta chain was identified during a study of blood T cell repertoires in COVID-19. About the study: PBMCs, B-cell-depleted T cells, or T cells were the source of the cDNA or gDNA that made up the material.

Trimming removed 5 bases from V and 1 base from J; junction bases left unmatched: 9. This CDR3 is built from 17 residues. Germline assignment: CDR1 SGHAT and CDR2 FQNNGV. Clones were read by immunoSEQ multiplex PCR, and TCRdb kept only the in-frame ones, dropping some. This table has a few hundred thousand clones, about 90% appearing once. The chain links TRBV11-2 to TRBJ2-3; 10 nucleotides agree with TRBD2. Sequenced sample: PBMCs or T cells enriched from blood (not recorded which). This TCR was sampled from a woman aged 30 to 39 who had recovered from COVID-19. In DNA, the CDR3 is TGTGCCAGCAGCCTCTACACCGGGACTAGCGGCACAGATACGCAGTATTTT. Translation gives CASSLYTGTSGTDTQYF.